These 6 T cell receptor beta chains came from one sample sequenced in a study of T cell repertoires in cytomegalovirus infection. TCRdb independently ran MiXCR on the reads; one entry per CDR3 protein. The sample lists about 320,000 distinct CDR3 sequences; roughly 9.5% were seen once. Sequenced input: PBMCs. The origin of the receptors is a human donor in good health (CMV status not recorded). Some clones in this sample may be carry-over from other donors' samples.

V is TRBV7-2 and J is TRBJ2-3; 13 nucleotides align to TRBD2. Germline lookup yields CDR1 SGHTA and CDR2 FQGNSA. The V segment lost 5 bases and the J segment 4 bases; nucleotides outside the gene matches: 6. This CDR3 has 16 amino acids. The CDR3 region is CASSRGLAGASDTQYF. The CDR3 DNA reads TGTGCCAGCAGCCGAGGACTAGCGGGAGCCTCAGATACGCAGTATTTT.

The sample holds a few counts of this clonotype. The chain links TRBV7-2 to TRBJ2-7; 9 bases fit TRBD1. Germline V gene data show CDR1 as SGHTA and CDR2 as FQGNSA. The J segment lost 0 bases and the V segment lost 8 bases, leaving 5 bases of the junction unmatched. The CDR3 has 14 amino acids. CDR3 DNA sequence: TGTGCCAGCGTGGACAGGGGTATCTCCTACGAGCAGTACTTC. Its translation: CASVDRGISYEQYF.

Ten or more counts support this clonotype. J is TRBJ1-1 and V is TRBV7-6; D is undetermined. The CDR3 has 14 residues. In germline, CDR1 is SGHVS, CDR2 FNYEAQ. V lost 1 base and J 1 base, leaving 7 bases between the germline ends. The CDR3, as DNA: TGTGCCAGCAGCTTAGTGGGCCCGAACACTGAAGCTTTCTTT. Its protein product is CASSLVGPNTEAFF.

This clonotype has a count of ten or more. The rearrangement uses TRBV6-1 and TRBJ2-3, with D tentatively TRBD2 (6 bases). Trimming removed 2 bases from V and 2 bases from J, with 17 bases in between. The CDR3 totals 17 residues. Per the germline V gene, CDR1 is MNHNS and CDR2 is SASEGT. The CDR3, as DNA: TGTGCCAGCAGTGAAATGCCAGGCGGGGACCTCACAGATACGCAGTATTTT. Its protein is CASSEMPGGDLTDTQYF.

The genes are TRBV12-3 or TRBV12-4 and TRBJ2-1; D is unclear. The V end was cut by 6 bases, the J end by 6 bases, with 12 bases between. The CDR3 extends over 13 amino acids. CDR3 amino acids: CASSPPIRNEQFF. The DNA for the CDR3 is TGTGCCAGCAGCCCCCCTATTCGCAATGAGCAGTTCTTC.

Of note for this clonotype: The CDR3 carries no conserved terminal phenylalanine or tryptophan, so it likely arises from a read error. The chain recombines TRBV19 with TRBJ1-1; tentatively, D is TRBD1 (5 bases). The CDR3 runs to 15 residues. Germline-derived CDR1 and CDR2 are LNHDA and SQIVND (reference sequence). Deletions cut 5 bases from V and 6 bases from J, with 19 bases between. Written as DNA, the CDR3 is TGTGCCAGTAGTCCTCCCGGGACCTCTATCCCTGAAGCTTTCCTT. As protein: CASSPPGTSIPEAFL.